Detailed here is one T cell receptor beta chain. This entry comes from a study of T cells in Graves' hyperthyroidism and ophthalmopathy. Study information: Peripheral blood was collected at initial diagnosis, before any treatment.

V lost 3 bases and J lost 3, with 12 bases in between. CDR1 is DFQATT, CDR2 SNEGSKA, per germline (reference sequence). This CDR3 is built from 13 residues. TCR beta CDR3 sequences were amplified from RNA transcripts. During a first-round RT-PCR of the TCR CDR3, the HTBI primer set was used. Via MiXCR, TCRdb re-called the multiplex PCR reads, giving one row per CDR3 protein. Among 640,000 or so distinct CDR3 sequences, 11% to 15% were seen once, and the ten largest hold more than 6%. The specimen was blood. The source is a woman younger than 35 with Graves' ophthalmopathy. V gene TRBV20-1 combines with J gene TRBJ2-7; D unresolved. The CDR3: CSASVSLLYEQYF. CDR3 DNA sequence: TGCAGTGCTAGCGTTTCTCTACTCTACGAGCAGTACTTC.